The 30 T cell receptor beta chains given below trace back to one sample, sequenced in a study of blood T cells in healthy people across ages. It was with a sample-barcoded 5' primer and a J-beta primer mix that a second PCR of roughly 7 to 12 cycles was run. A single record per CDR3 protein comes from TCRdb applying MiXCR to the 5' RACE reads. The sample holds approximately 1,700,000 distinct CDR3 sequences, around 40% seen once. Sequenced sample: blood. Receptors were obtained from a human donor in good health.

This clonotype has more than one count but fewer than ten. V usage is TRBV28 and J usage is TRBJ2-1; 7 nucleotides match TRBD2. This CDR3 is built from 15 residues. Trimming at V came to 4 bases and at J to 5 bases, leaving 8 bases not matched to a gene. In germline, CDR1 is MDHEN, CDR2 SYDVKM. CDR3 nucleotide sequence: TGTGCCAGCAGTTACCCGGGACTACCAAACAATGAGCAGTTCTTC. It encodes CASSYPGLPNNEQFF.

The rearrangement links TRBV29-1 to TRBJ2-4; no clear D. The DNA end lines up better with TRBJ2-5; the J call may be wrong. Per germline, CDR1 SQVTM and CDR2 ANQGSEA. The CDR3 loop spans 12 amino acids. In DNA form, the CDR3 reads TGCAGCGTTGAAAACATGCGGCAGACCCAGTACTTC. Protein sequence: CSVENMRQTQYF.

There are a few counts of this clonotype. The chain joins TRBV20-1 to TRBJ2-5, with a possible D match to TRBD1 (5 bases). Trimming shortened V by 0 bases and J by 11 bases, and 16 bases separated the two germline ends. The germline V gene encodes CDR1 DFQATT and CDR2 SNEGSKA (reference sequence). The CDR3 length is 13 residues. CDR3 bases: TGCAGTGCTAGAGATTCAGGGATCAATGAGCAGTACTTC. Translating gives CSARDSGINEQYF.

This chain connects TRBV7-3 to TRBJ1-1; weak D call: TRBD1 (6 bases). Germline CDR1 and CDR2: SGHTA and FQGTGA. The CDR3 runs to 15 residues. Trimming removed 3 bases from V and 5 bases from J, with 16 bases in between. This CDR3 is CASSLPGTLGTEAFF. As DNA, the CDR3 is TGTGCCAGCAGCTTGCCTGGGACATTGGGGACTGAAGCTTTCTTT.

DNA of the CDR3: TGCAGTTATGGTCAGGGCGAAGACTATGGCTACACCTTC. Encoded protein: CSYGQGEDYGYTF. The chain recombines TRBV29-1 with TRBJ1-2, with D perhaps matching TRBD1 (5 bases). Germline CDR1 is SQVTM and CDR2 is ANQGSEA. This CDR3 contains 13 residues. The complete variable domain, with remaining parts taken from reference TRBV29-1 and TRBJ1-2, reads SAVISQKPSRDICQRGTSLTIQCQVDSQVTMMFWYRQQPGQSLTLIATANQGSEATYESGFVIDKFPISRPNLTFSTLTVSNMSPEDSSIYLCSYGQGEDYGYTFGSGTRLTVV.

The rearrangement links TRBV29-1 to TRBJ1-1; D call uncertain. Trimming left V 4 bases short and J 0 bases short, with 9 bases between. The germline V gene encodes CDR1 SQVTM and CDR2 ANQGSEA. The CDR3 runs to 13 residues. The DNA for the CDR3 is TGCAGCGTTGGACATCTCATGAACACTGAAGCTTTCTTT. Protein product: CSVGHLMNTEAFF.

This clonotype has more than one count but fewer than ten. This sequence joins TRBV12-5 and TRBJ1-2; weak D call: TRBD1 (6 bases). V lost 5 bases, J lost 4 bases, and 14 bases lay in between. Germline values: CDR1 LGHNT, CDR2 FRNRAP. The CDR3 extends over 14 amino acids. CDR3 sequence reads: CASGELTGSYGYTF. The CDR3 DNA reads TGTGCTAGTGGTGAACTCACAGGGTCCTATGGCTACACCTTC. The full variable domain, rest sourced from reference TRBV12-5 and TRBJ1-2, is DARVTQTPRHKVTEMGQEVTMRCQPILGHNTVFWYRQTMMQGLELLAYFRNRAPLDDSGMPKDRFSAEMPDATLATLKIQPSEPRDSAVYFCASGELTGSYGYTFGSGTRLTVV.

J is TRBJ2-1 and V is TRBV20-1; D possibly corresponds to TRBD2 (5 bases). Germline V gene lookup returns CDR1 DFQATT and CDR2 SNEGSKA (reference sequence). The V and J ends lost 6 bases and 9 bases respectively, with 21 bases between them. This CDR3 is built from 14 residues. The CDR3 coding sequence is TGCAGTGCGTACCCAGAAGGGCTTGAGGGTGAGCAGTTCTTC. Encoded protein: CSAYPEGLEGEQFF.

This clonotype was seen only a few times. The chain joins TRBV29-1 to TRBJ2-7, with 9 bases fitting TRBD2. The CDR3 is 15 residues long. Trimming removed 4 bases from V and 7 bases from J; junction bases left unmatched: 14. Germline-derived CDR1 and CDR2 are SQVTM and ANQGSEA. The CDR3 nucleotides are TGCAGCGTTGCCCGGTCAGGCGGGGGGGCGAGGGAGCAGTACTTC. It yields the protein CSVARSGGGAREQYF.

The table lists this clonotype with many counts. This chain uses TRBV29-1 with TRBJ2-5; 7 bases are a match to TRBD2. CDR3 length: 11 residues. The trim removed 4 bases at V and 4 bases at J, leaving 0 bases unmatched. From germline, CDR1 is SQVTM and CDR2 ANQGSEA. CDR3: CSVGGGETQYF. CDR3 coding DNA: TGCAGCGTTGGGGGGGGAGAGACCCAGTACTTC.

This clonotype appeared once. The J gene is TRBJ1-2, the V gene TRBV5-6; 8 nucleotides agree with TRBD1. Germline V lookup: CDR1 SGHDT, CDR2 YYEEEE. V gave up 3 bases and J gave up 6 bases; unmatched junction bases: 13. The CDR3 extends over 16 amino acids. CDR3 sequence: CASSSRGTGIMDGYTF. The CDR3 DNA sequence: TGTGCCAGCAGCTCCCGGGGGACAGGAATTATGGATGGCTACACCTTC.

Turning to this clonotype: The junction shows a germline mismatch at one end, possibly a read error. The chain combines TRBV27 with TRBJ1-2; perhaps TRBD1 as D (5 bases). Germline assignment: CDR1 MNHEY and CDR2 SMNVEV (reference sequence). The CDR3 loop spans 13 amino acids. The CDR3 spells CAGSFGGIGGYTF. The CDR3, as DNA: TGTGCCGGCAGTTTTGGGGGAATCGGTGGCTACACCTTC.

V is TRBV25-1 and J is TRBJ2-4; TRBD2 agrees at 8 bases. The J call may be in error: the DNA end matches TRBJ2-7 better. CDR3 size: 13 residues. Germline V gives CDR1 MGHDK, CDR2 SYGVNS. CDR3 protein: CASSRGGQDEQYF. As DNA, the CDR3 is TGTGCCAGCAGTCGGGGGGGGCAGGACGAGCAGTACTTC.

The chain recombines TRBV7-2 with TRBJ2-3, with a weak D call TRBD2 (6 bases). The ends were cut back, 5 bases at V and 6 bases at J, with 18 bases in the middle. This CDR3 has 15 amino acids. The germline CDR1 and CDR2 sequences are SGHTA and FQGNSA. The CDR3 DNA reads TGTGCCAGCAGCCTAACGGGACTCAGGTCCGATACGCAGTATTTT. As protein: CASSLTGLRSDTQYF.

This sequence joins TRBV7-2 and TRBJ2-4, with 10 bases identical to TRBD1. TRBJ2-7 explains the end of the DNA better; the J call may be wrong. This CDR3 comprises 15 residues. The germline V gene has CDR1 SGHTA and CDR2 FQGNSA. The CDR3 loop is CASSRGQGMGYEQYF. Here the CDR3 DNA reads TGTGCCAGCAGCCGGGGACAGGGGATGGGCTACGAGCAGTACTTC.

CDR3 sequence (DNA): TGTGCCAGCGGGCGGGGACCCACAGATACGCAGTATTTT. Translated, it gives CASGRGPTDTQYF. The gene calls are TRBV2 and TRBJ2-3, with D perhaps matching TRBD2 (6 bases). Germline V gene lookup returns CDR1 SNHLY and CDR2 FYNNEI. V lost 8 bases, J lost 2 bases, and 11 bases lay in between. This CDR3 comprises 13 residues.

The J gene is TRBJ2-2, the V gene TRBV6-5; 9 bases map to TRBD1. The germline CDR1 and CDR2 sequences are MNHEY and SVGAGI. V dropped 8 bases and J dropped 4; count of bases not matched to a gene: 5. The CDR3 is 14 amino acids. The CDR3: CASVGTGSTGELFF. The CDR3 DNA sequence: TGTGCCAGCGTCGGGACAGGGAGCACCGGGGAGCTGTTTTTT.

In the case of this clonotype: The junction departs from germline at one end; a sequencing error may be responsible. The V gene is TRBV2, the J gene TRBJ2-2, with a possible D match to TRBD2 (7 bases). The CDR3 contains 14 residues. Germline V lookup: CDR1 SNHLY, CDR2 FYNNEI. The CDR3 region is CASKPGDYTRELFF. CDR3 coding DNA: TGTGCCAGCAAACCAGGGGACTACACCAGGGAGCTGTTTTTT.

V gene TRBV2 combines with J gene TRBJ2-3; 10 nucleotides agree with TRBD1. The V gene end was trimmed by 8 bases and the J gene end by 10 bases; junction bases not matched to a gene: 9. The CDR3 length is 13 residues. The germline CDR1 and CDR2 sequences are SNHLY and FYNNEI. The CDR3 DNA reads TGTGCCAGCGGGGACAGGGGCCTTCATGCGCAGTATTTT. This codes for CASGDRGLHAQYF.

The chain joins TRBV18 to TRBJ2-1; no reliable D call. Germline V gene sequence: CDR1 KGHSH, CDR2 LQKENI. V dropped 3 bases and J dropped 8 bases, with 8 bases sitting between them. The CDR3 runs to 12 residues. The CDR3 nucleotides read TGTGCCAGCTCACCGCCGTCCTATGAGCAGTTCTTC. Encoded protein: CASSPPSYEQFF.

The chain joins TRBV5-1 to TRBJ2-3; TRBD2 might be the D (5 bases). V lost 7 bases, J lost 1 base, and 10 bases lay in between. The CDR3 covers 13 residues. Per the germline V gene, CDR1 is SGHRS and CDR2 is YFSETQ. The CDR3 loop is CASGWTRTDTQYF. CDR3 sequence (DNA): TGCGCCAGCGGTTGGACTCGCACAGATACGCAGTATTTT.

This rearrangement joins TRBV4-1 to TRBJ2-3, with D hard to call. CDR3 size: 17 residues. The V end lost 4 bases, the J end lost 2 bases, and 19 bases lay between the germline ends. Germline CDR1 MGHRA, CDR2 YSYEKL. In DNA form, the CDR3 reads TGCGCCAGCAGCCTCCAAAACCGTCTAGACCTCACAGATACGCAGTATTTT. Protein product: CASSLQNRLDLTDTQYF.

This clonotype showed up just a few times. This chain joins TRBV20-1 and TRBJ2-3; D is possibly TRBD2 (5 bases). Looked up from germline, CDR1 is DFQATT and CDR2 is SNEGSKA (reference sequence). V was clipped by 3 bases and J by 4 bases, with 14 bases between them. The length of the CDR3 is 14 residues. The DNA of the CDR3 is TGCAGTGCTAGCTCCCCCCGGGGAGCAGATACGCAGTATTTT. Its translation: CSASSPRGADTQYF.

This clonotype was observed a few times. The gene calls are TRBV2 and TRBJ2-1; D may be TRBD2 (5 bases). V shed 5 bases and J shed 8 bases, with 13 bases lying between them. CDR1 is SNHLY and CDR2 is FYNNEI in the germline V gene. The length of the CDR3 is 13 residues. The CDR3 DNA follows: TGTGCCAGCAGTACATATAGGGAGCATGAGCAGTTCTTC. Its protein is CASSTYREHEQFF.

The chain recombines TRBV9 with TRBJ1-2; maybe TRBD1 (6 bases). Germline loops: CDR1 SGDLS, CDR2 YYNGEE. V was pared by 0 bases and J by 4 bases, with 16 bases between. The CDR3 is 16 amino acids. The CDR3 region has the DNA TGTGCCAGCAGCGTAGGAGGGGGAAGACTGGGCTATGGCTACACCTTC. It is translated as CASSVGGGRLGYGYTF.

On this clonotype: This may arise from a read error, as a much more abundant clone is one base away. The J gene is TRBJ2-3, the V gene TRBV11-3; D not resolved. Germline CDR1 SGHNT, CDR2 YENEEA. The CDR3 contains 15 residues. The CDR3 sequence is CVSSLGEPGTDTQYF. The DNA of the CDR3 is TGTGTCAGCAGCTTAGGAGAACCAGGCACAGATACGCAGTATTTT.

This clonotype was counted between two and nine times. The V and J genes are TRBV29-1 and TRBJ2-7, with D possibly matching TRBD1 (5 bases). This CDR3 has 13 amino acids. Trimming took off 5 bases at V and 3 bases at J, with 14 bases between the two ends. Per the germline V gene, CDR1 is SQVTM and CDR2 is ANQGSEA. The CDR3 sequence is CSVRRQGNYEQYF. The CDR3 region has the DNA TGCAGCGTTCGTCGGCAGGGAAACTACGAGCAGTACTTC.

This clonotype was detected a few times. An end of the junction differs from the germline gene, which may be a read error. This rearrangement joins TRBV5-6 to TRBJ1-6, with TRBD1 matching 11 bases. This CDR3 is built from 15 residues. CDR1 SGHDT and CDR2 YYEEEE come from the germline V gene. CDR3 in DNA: TGTGCCAGCAGTTTGGACAGGGGGCGCGTTTCACCCCTCCACTTT. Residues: CASSLDRGRVSPLHF.

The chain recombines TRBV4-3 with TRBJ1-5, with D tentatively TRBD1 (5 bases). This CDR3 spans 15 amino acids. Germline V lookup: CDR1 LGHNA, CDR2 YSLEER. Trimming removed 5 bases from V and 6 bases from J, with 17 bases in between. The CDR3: CASSEHSGTVQPQHF. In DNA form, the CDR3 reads TGCGCCAGCAGCGAGCATTCAGGGACTGTTCAGCCCCAGCATTTT.

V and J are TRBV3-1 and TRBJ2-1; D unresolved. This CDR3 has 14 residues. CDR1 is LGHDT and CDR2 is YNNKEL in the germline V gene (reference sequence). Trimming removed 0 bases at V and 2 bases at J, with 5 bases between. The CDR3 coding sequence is TGTGCCAGCAGCCAAGATAACACCTACAATGAGCAGTTCTTC. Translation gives CASSQDNTYNEQFF.